The 32 T cell receptor beta chains below come from one sample, sequenced in a study of cytomegalovirus exposure and HLA in healthy donors. PCR involved 60 Vbeta and 13 Jbeta primers. Generated by immunoSEQ multiplex PCR, the TCRdb table keeps only in-frame clones and is missing some. The table includes roughly 120,000 clones, around three quarters detected once. What was sequenced was PBMCs. Source of these receptors: a woman in her twenties or thirties in good health and CMV-seronegative.

J is TRBJ1-1 and V is TRBV5-6; weak D call: TRBD1 (6 bases). CDR3 length: 15 amino acids. Trimming left V 2 bases short and J 1 base short, with 12 bases between. Germline loops: CDR1 SGHDT, CDR2 YYEEEE. The CDR3, as DNA: TGTGCCAGCAGCTTCCAGGGGTCCCCGAACACTGAAGCTTTCTTT. Protein product: CASSFQGSPNTEAFF.

V is TRBV6-1 and J is TRBJ2-3; the D gene is possibly TRBD2 (5 bases). The CDR3 is 13 amino acids. V was shortened by 10 bases and J by 3 bases, with 14 bases between the two germline ends. The germline CDR1 and CDR2 sequences are MNHNS and SASEGT. The CDR3 sequence: CATRTEGTDTQYF. The CDR3 nucleotides are TGTGCCACCCGGACCGAGGGAACAGATACGCAGTATTTT.

The chain uses TRBV9 and TRBJ2-1, with 8 bases identical to TRBD2. The CDR3 sequence is 14 residues long. Germline V gives CDR1 SGDLS, CDR2 YYNGEE. J gave up 5 bases and V 3 bases, and 4 bases lay outside the gene matches. The CDR3 DNA reads TGTGCCAGCAGCGCGCGGGGGGCCAACAATGAGCAGTTCTTC. Amino acids: CASSARGANNEQFF.

The chain carries TRBV27 and TRBJ2-3; unclear D gene. From germline, CDR1 is MNHEY and CDR2 SMNVEV (reference sequence). The CDR3 is made up of 15 amino acids. The V end was cut by 0 bases, the J end by 6 bases, with 13 bases between. The DNA of the CDR3 is TGTGCCAGCAGTTTATCGGTACTCCCCGGGGATACGCAGTATTTT. As protein: CASSLSVLPGDTQYF.

The chain employs TRBV2 and TRBJ1-5; no clear D gene. This CDR3 spans 13 amino acids. V was shortened by 5 bases and J by 2 bases, with 7 bases between the two germline ends. In germline, CDR1 is SNHLY, CDR2 FYNNEI. The DNA of the CDR3 is TGTGCCAGCAGTAGGCAGGGCAATCAGCCCCAGCATTTT. This translates into CASSRQGNQPQHF.

The chain couples TRBV4-2 to TRBJ2-5, with D maybe TRBD1 (6 bases). This CDR3 comprises 19 residues. The germline V gene encodes CDR1 LGHNA and CDR2 YNFKEQ. The V gene lost 1 base and the J gene lost 2 bases, with 23 bases spanning the gap. CDR3 protein: CASSQAKITGRKRQETQYF. The CDR3 DNA follows: TGTGCCAGCAGCCAAGCCAAAATTACAGGGCGTAAGAGACAAGAGACCCAGTACTTC.

The chain recombines TRBV6-6 with TRBJ1-1, with a tentative D call TRBD1 (5 bases). Germline lookup yields CDR1 MNHNY and CDR2 SVGAGI (reference sequence). The CDR3 totals 11 residues. The V end was cut by 9 bases, the J end by 6 bases, with 11 bases between. The chain's CDR3 is CASGAGAEAFF. CDR3 nucleotides: TGTGCCAGTGGGGCGGGAGCTGAAGCTTTCTTT.

The chain has TRBV15 and TRBJ1-2; 12 bases match TRBD1. CDR1 is LNHNV and CDR2 is YYDKDF in the germline V gene (reference sequence). After removal of 0 bases from V and 8 bases from J, the junction contained 7 bases not matched to a gene. The CDR3 runs 16 residues. This chain's CDR3 is CATSREGTGGAVGYTF. The CDR3 bases are TGTGCCACCAGCAGAGAGGGGACAGGGGGCGCGGTAGGCTACACCTTC.

The sample holds a few counts of this clone. This chain links TRBV5-1 with TRBJ1-2, with a possible D match to TRBD1 (6 bases). The germline V gene has CDR1 SGHRS and CDR2 YFSETQ. This CDR3 has 17 residues. The ends were cut back, 1 base at V and 0 bases at J, with 16 bases in the middle. The CDR3 loop reads CASSLPQTGSANYGYTF. CDR3 in DNA: TGCGCCAGCAGCTTGCCTCAAACAGGGTCAGCTAACTATGGCTACACCTTC.

The genes are TRBV5-1 and TRBJ1-4; possible D gene TRBD1, 5 bases. Germline CDR1 is SGHRS and CDR2 is YFSETQ. The CDR3 has 16 residues. The V and J ends lost 2 bases and 7 bases respectively, with 18 bases between them. DNA of the CDR3: TGCGCCAGCAGCTTCGGACCTGGGGCGCTTGGTGAAAAACTGTTTTTT. Residues: CASSFGPGALGEKLFF.

The V gene is TRBV11-1, the J gene TRBJ2-3; TRBD2 matches at 8 bases. Germline V gene sequence: CDR1 SGHAT, CDR2 FQDESV (reference sequence). Losses at the gene ends were 5 bases for V and 3 bases for J; bases not matched to a gene: 10. The length of the CDR3 is 16 residues. The CDR3 here is CASSVTSGLETDTQYF. CDR3 DNA sequence: TGTGCCAGCAGCGTTACCTCGGGACTAGAGACAGATACGCAGTATTTT.

The rearrangement uses TRBV5-1 and TRBJ2-1; possible D gene TRBD1, 5 bases. V gave up 0 bases and J gave up 12 bases, with 25 bases separating them. CDR3 length: 17 amino acids. Germline lookup yields CDR1 SGHRS and CDR2 YFSETQ. DNA for the CDR3: TGCGCCAGCAGCTTGGCAATCGACAGACAGCTCCCGAACGGGCAGTTCTTC. Its protein product is CASSLAIDRQLPNGQFF.

This clone turned up a few times. The chain combines TRBV30 with TRBJ2-3; 8 bases fit TRBD2. The V segment lost 8 bases and the J segment 0 bases; nucleotides outside the gene matches: 7. The CDR3 runs to 14 residues. Germline CDR1 GTSNPN, CDR2 SVGIG (reference sequence). CDR3 loop: CAGDRGGSTDTQYF. The CDR3 coding sequence is TGTGCCGGAGATCGCGGGGGGAGCACAGATACGCAGTATTTT.

The chain recombines TRBV6-1 with TRBJ2-2, with D unclear. This CDR3 is 15 amino acids long. V gave up 6 bases and J gave up 4 bases, with 15 bases separating them. Per the germline V gene, CDR1 is MNHNS and CDR2 is SASEGT. CDR3 region: CASSLTWLGTGELFF. The CDR3 nucleotides are TGTGCCAGCAGCCTGACATGGTTGGGCACCGGGGAGCTGTTTTTT.

The chain carries TRBV29-1 and TRBJ1-1, with D unclear. The germline V gene has CDR1 SQVTM and CDR2 ANQGSEA. The CDR3 length is 13 residues. V was clipped by 3 bases and J by 6 bases, with 14 bases between them. CDR3 in amino acids: CSVESGGVPEAFF. In DNA form, the CDR3 reads TGCAGCGTTGAGAGCGGAGGCGTCCCTGAAGCTTTCTTT.

This clone has a single count. V usage is TRBV7-3 and J usage is TRBJ1-4, with D perhaps matching TRBD1 (6 bases). Germline V gene data show CDR1 as SGHTA and CDR2 as FQGTGA. The CDR3 is 15 amino acids. Trimming removed 2 bases at V and 3 bases at J, with 10 bases between. This CDR3 is CASSLQGRANEKLFF. Written as DNA, the CDR3 is TGTGCCAGCAGCTTACAGGGGCGGGCTAATGAAAAACTGTTTTTT. The complete variable domain, with remaining parts taken from reference TRBV7-3 and TRBJ1-4, reads GAGVSQTPSNKVTEKGKYVELRCDPISGHTALYWYRQSLGQGPEFLIYFQGTGAADDSGLPNDRFFAVRPEGSVSTLKIQRTERGDSAVYLCASSLQGRANEKLFFGSGTQLSVL.

The chain combines TRBV19 with TRBJ1-4; a possible D gene is TRBD1 (5 bases). Trimming removed 6 bases at V and 0 bases at J, with 8 bases between. There are 14 residues in the CDR3. The germline V gene encodes CDR1 LNHDA and CDR2 SQIVND (reference sequence). As DNA, the CDR3 is TGTGCCAGTAGCGACAGAGCAACTAATGAAAAACTGTTTTTT. Translated, it gives CASSDRATNEKLFF.

CDR3 region: CASKGVNGYTF. The DNA for the CDR3 is TGTGCCAGCAAAGGGGTCAATGGCTACACCTTC. This chain uses TRBV6-1 with TRBJ1-2, with D tentatively TRBD1 (5 bases). The CDR3 loop spans 11 amino acids. V dropped 7 bases and J dropped 6 bases, with 9 bases sitting between them. Looked up from germline, CDR1 is MNHNS and CDR2 is SASEGT.

V is TRBV7-2 and J is TRBJ1-6, with D hard to call. The germline CDR1 and CDR2 sequences are SGHTA and FQGNSA. This CDR3 spans 15 amino acids. V dropped 1 base and J dropped 10 bases, with 14 bases sitting between them. The CDR3 sequence is CASSLDPGIGSPLHF. The CDR3 bases are TGTGCCAGCAGCTTAGACCCGGGTATAGGCTCACCCCTCCACTTT.

CDR3 sequence reads: CASQFDRAQYF. The CDR3 nucleotides are TGCGCCAGCCAATTCGACAGAGCGCAGTATTTT. V and J are TRBV5-1 and TRBJ2-3; TRBD1 might be the D (5 bases). This CDR3 is built from 11 residues. Germline V lookup: CDR1 SGHRS, CDR2 YFSETQ. The V end lost 7 bases, the J end lost 10 bases, and 13 bases lay between the germline ends.

This chain joins TRBV5-1 and TRBJ2-5; TRBD2 aligns across 8 bases. Germline values: CDR1 SGHRS, CDR2 YFSETQ. The CDR3 runs to 13 residues. Trimming cost V 4 bases and J 2 bases; bases outside gene matches: 1. The CDR3 protein is CASSASGQETQYF. The CDR3 nucleotides read TGCGCCAGCAGCGCTAGCGGGCAAGAGACCCAGTACTTC.

This clone occurred a few times. The gene calls are TRBV7-2 and TRBJ2-3, with 10 bases that match TRBD2. J lost 5 bases, V lost 3 bases, and 11 bases had no gene match. The CDR3 loop spans 17 amino acids. Germline V lookup: CDR1 SGHTA, CDR2 FQGNSA. In DNA form, the CDR3 reads TGTGCCAGCAGCTTCGAATTAAGCGGGAGGGCCAAAGATACGCAGTATTTT. Amino acid sequence: CASSFELSGRAKDTQYF.

The chain joins TRBV30 to TRBJ1-2; the D is unclear. The germline CDR1 and CDR2 sequences are GTSNPN and SVGIG (reference sequence). The V end was cut by 3 bases, the J end by 5 bases, with 13 bases between. CDR3 length: 13 amino acids. The CDR3 region is CAWSPAAGYGYTF. The CDR3 DNA is TGTGCCTGGAGCCCAGCCGCGGGTTATGGCTACACCTTC.

This chain connects TRBV4-3 to TRBJ1-1; 9 nucleotides line up with TRBD1. The V segment lost 0 bases and the J segment 3 bases; nucleotides outside the gene matches: 5. The CDR3 is 16 amino acids. In germline, CDR1 is LGHNA, CDR2 YSLEER. The CDR3 protein is CASSQDHGQGYTEAFF. In DNA, the CDR3 is TGCGCCAGCAGCCAAGACCACGGACAGGGGTACACTGAAGCTTTCTTT.

V gene TRBV5-1 combines with J gene TRBJ2-2; D might be TRBD1 (7 bases). The CDR3 totals 16 residues. The V end was cut by 1 base, the J end by 1 base, with 11 bases between. Germline V CDR1 and CDR2: SGHRS, YFSETQ. The CDR3 sequence: CASSLPGGLNTGELFF. CDR3 nucleotides: TGCGCCAGCAGCTTGCCAGGGGGGTTGAACACCGGGGAGCTGTTTTTT. Combining the CDR3 with reference TRBV5-1 and TRBJ2-2 gives the whole variable domain KAGVTQTPRYLIKTRGQQVTLSCSPISGHRSVSWYQQTPGQGLQFLFEYFSETQRNKGNFPGRFSGRQFSNSRSEMNVSTLELGDSALYLCASSLPGGLNTGELFFGEGSRLTVL.

The rearrangement uses TRBV6-5 and TRBJ1-2; possible D gene TRBD1, 5 bases. The length of the CDR3 is 13 residues. The V gene's germline CDR1 is MNHEY and CDR2 SVGAGI. V was trimmed by 6 bases and J by 4 bases, leaving 12 bases between them. CDR3 amino acids: CASRPQEIYGYTF. CDR3 DNA: TGTGCCAGCAGACCACAGGAAATCTATGGCTACACCTTC.

The chain employs TRBV5-1 and TRBJ1-6; D is undetermined. This CDR3 is built from 15 residues. V lost 4 bases to trimming and J lost 6 bases, with 14 bases between them. Germline V CDR1 and CDR2: SGHRS, YFSETQ. CDR3 nucleotide sequence: TGCGCCAGCAGCCCGGGAGGGCAGTTTAATTCACCCCTCCACTTT. Its translation: CASSPGGQFNSPLHF.

The chain links TRBV30 to TRBJ2-5; D unclear. CDR1 is GTSNPN, CDR2 SVGIG, per germline (reference sequence). The CDR3 length is 11 residues. V lost 6 bases and J 5 bases, leaving 10 bases between the germline ends. The CDR3 sequence: CACSPRETQYF. The CDR3, as DNA: TGTGCCTGCTCCCCTCGGGAGACCCAGTACTTC. Filled out from reference TRBV30 and TRBJ2-5, the complete variable domain reads SQTIHQWPATLVQPVGSPLSLECTVEGTSNPNLYWYRQAAGRGLQLLFYSVGIGQISSEVPQNLSASRPQDRQFILSSKKLLLSDSGFYLCACSPRETQYFGPGTRLLVL.

The rearrangement joins TRBV2 to TRBJ1-4; D is unclear. V was trimmed by 7 bases and J by 8 bases, leaving 11 bases between them. The CDR3 runs to 12 residues. Germline loops: CDR1 SNHLY, CDR2 FYNNEI. DNA for the CDR3: TGTGCCAGCACGCGGGGTGGGGAAAAACTGTTTTTT. Its protein is CASTRGGEKLFF. The whole variable domain, remainder taken from reference TRBV2 and TRBJ1-4, is EPEVTQTPSHQVTQMGQEVILRCVPISNHLYFYWYRQILGQKVEFLVSFYNNEISEKSEIFDDQFSVERPDGSNFTLKIRSTKLEDSAMYFCASTRGGEKLFFGSGTQLSVL.

This chain connects TRBV6-1 to TRBJ2-1; 12 positions agree with TRBD2. The CDR3 is 15 amino acids. Germline assignment: CDR1 MNHNS and CDR2 SASEGT. V was pared by 3 bases and J by 5 bases, with 2 bases of the junction left unmatched. The CDR3 loop is CASSELAGGDNEQFF. The CDR3 nucleotides read TGTGCCAGCAGTGAGCTAGCGGGGGGGGACAATGAGCAGTTCTTC.

The chain joins TRBV15 to TRBJ1-1; D ambiguous. There are 13 residues in the CDR3. Germline CDR1 LNHNV, CDR2 YYDKDF (reference sequence). The ends were cut back, 5 bases at V and 8 bases at J, with 15 bases in the middle. CDR3 nucleotide sequence: TGTGCCACCAGCGTCTCCCAGAACCCAGAAGCTTTCTTT. Translating gives CATSVSQNPEAFF.

The J gene is TRBJ2-2, the V gene TRBV6-5, with 7 bases identical to TRBD2. Trimming at V came to 5 bases and at J to 4 bases, leaving 4 bases not matched to a gene. Per germline, CDR1 MNHEY and CDR2 SVGAGI. CDR3 length: 14 amino acids. CDR3 in DNA: TGTGCCAGCAGTAGGGAGGGAGGCACCGGGGAGCTGTTTTTT. Translation gives CASSREGGTGELFF.